This entry lists 19 T cell receptor beta chains sequenced from one sample in a study of T cell changes during pregnancy in multiple sclerosis. TCRdb keeps only in-frame clones here, not all; method: immunoSEQ multiplex PCR. The sample has around 30,000 clones, around 94% seen once. This specimen consisted of CD8+ T cells from peripheral blood mononuclear cells, obtained before pregnancy. The origin of the receptors is a female donor with multiple sclerosis, enrolled in a pregnancy study.

V is TRBV7-9 and J is TRBJ2-2; 10 bases line up with TRBD2. Germline lookup yields CDR1 SEHNR and CDR2 FQNEAQ (reference sequence). The CDR3 is 16 residues long. V gave up 2 bases and J gave up 4 bases; unmatched junction bases: 4. The CDR3 DNA sequence: TGTGCCAGCAGCTTACCTAGCGGGGGTGTCACCGGGGAGCTGTTTTTT. This encodes CASSLPSGGVTGELFF.

This clone was recorded once. The chain employs TRBV7-9 and TRBJ1-2; tentative D call: TRBD1 (5 bases). This CDR3 region has 12 residues. Germline V gene sequence: CDR1 SEHNR, CDR2 FQNEAQ (reference sequence). Deletions cut 5 bases from V and 6 bases from J, with 10 bases between. The CDR3: CASSNRIHGYTF. The CDR3 bases are TGTGCCAGCAGCAACAGGATCCATGGCTACACCTTC.

The V gene is TRBV2, the J gene TRBJ2-7; a weak D match, TRBD2 (6 bases). The CDR3 is made up of 16 amino acids. The germline V gene has CDR1 SNHLY and CDR2 FYNNEI. V shed 7 bases and J shed 4 bases, with 23 bases lying between them. The CDR3 loop is CASTVYSGDPLYEQYF. CDR3 bases: TGTGCCAGCACGGTTTATTCGGGGGATCCCTTATACGAGCAGTACTTC.

The chain joins TRBV27 to TRBJ2-1, with D possibly being TRBD2 (6 bases). CDR1 and CDR2 (germline): MNHEY, SMNVEV (reference sequence). CDR3 length equals 13 residues. V gave up 7 bases and J gave up 3 bases, with 10 bases separating them. The CDR3 protein is CASTRGLYNEQFF. The CDR3 DNA reads as TGTGCCAGCACGCGGGGCCTCTACAATGAGCAGTTCTTC.

The chain carries TRBV4-1 and TRBJ2-7, with D perhaps TRBD1 (5 bases). From germline, CDR1 is MGHRA and CDR2 YSYEKL. V lost 4 bases and J 0 bases, leaving 7 bases between the germline ends. The CDR3 is 13 amino acids. The CDR3 sequence is CASSPGISYEQYF. In nucleotides, the CDR3 is TGCGCCAGCAGCCCAGGGATCTCCTACGAGCAGTACTTC.

The CDR3 DNA sequence: TGTGCCAGCAGCTCCCTCGGGGGGAACACTGAAGCTTTCTTT. It translates to CASSSLGGNTEAFF. The gene calls are TRBV5-4 and TRBJ1-1, with D tentatively TRBD1 (5 bases). The CDR3 consists of 14 residues. V gave up 3 bases and J gave up 1 base, with 10 bases separating them. Germline V gene sequence: CDR1 SGHNT, CDR2 YYREEE (reference sequence).

This clone has just a few counts. V usage is TRBV7-9 and J usage is TRBJ1-2; maybe TRBD1 (6 bases). Trimming took 5 bases from V and 8 from J, leaving 12 bases between them. CDR1 is SEHNR and CDR2 is FQNEAQ in the germline V gene (reference sequence). The CDR3 is 12 amino acids. The CDR3 region is CASSPGQGGYTF. DNA of the CDR3: TGTGCCAGCAGCCCCGGGCAGGGGGGCTACACCTTC. Full variable domain (outside the CDR3, taken from reference TRBV7-9 and TRBJ1-2): DTGVSQNPRHKITKRGQNVTFRCDPISEHNRLYWYRQTLGQGPEFLTYFQNEAQLEKSRLLSDRFSAERPKGSFSTLEIQRTEQGDSAMYLCASSPGQGGYTFGSGTRLTVV.

This sequence joins TRBV27 and TRBJ1-4; D gene ambiguous. This CDR3 is 15 amino acids long. V was trimmed by 6 bases and J by 7 bases, leaving 18 bases between them. From germline, CDR1 is MNHEY and CDR2 SMNVEV (reference sequence). CDR3 DNA sequence: TGTGCCAGCAGCCTAATAATGAGGTCTAGTGAAAAACTGTTTTTT. As protein: CASSLIMRSSEKLFF.

As DNA, the CDR3 is TGTGCCAGCAGTTCGGGACAGGGTCTATACGAGCAGTACTTC. This gives the protein CASSSGQGLYEQYF. V is TRBV27 and J is TRBJ2-7, with 9 bases fitting TRBD1. The CDR3 is 14 amino acids. Germline CDR1 reads MNHEY; CDR2 reads SMNVEV (reference sequence). With 4 bases clipped from V and 4 bases from J, the junction kept 5 bases outside the gene matches.

V and J are TRBV6-4 and TRBJ1-5, with D maybe TRBD1 (6 bases). The germline CDR1 and CDR2 sequences are MRHNA and SNTAGT. The CDR3 loop spans 15 amino acids. V lost 3 bases, J lost 2 bases, and 11 bases lay in between. The CDR3 spells CASSEGGHGNQPQHF. CDR3 sequence (DNA): TGTGCCAGCAGTGAGGGGGGGCACGGCAATCAGCCCCAGCATTTT.

The V gene is TRBV4-3, the J gene TRBJ1-1; TRBD1 aligns across 8 bases. The CDR3 spans 14 residues. The V segment lost 1 base and the J segment 5 bases; nucleotides outside the gene matches: 3. Germline V CDR1 and CDR2: LGHNA, YSLEER. CDR3 coding DNA: TGCGCCAGCAGCCAAGGACAGGGGAGGACTGAAGCTTTCTTT. Protein product: CASSQGQGRTEAFF.

The V and J genes are TRBV15 and TRBJ2-2, with D maybe TRBD1 (5 bases). The V gene's germline CDR1 is LNHNV and CDR2 YYDKDF (reference sequence). Trimming shortened V by 1 base and J by 3 bases, and 12 bases separated the two germline ends. This CDR3 has 16 amino acids. CDR3 in amino acids: CATSRGGRADTGELFF. The CDR3 coding sequence is TGTGCCACCAGCAGAGGAGGCAGGGCGGACACCGGGGAGCTGTTTTTT.

V is TRBV5-8 and J is TRBJ2-1, with 16 bases lining up with TRBD2. Germline V CDR1 and CDR2: SGHTS, YDEGEE. V shed 4 bases, J shed 6 bases, and the junction held 7 bases outside the gene matches. CDR3 length equals 17 residues. In nucleotides, the CDR3 is TGTGCCAGCAGCCCCGAGGGGACTAGCGGGAGGGCCAATGAGCAGTTCTTC. Amino acids: CASSPEGTSGRANEQFF.

By its share, this clone is medium-sized. V gene TRBV9 combines with J gene TRBJ2-3; 10 nucleotides agree with TRBD2. CDR3 length: 15 residues. J gave up 4 bases and V 7 bases, and 9 bases lay outside the gene matches. CDR1 and CDR2 (germline): SGDLS, YYNGEE. In DNA form, the CDR3 reads TGTGCCAGCCGGGGTCAGCGGGGGGGCGCAGATACGCAGTATTTT. Protein sequence: CASRGQRGGADTQYF.

This clone was seen once. The V gene is TRBV5-1, the J gene TRBJ1-4; D may be TRBD1 (6 bases). The V and J ends lost 2 bases and 0 bases respectively, with 11 bases between them. Germline lookup yields CDR1 SGHRS and CDR2 YFSETQ. CDR3 length equals 16 residues. The CDR3 is CASSFTGNPTNEKLFF. As DNA, the CDR3 is TGCGCCAGCAGCTTCACAGGGAACCCAACTAATGAAAAACTGTTTTTT. Filled out from reference TRBV5-1 and TRBJ1-4, the complete variable domain reads KAGVTQTPRYLIKTRGQQVTLSCSPISGHRSVSWYQQTPGQGLQFLFEYFSETQRNKGNFPGRFSGRQFSNSRSEMNVSTLELGDSALYLCASSFTGNPTNEKLFFGSGTQLSVL.

The chain recombines TRBV7-7 with TRBJ2-5; 9 bases are a match to TRBD2. Losses at the gene ends were 5 bases for V and 0 bases for J; bases not matched to a gene: 4. The CDR3 contains 15 residues. From germline, CDR1 is SSHAT and CDR2 FNYEAQ (reference sequence). CDR3: CASSISGGNQETQYF. The CDR3 DNA is TGTGCCAGCAGCATTAGCGGGGGCAACCAAGAGACCCAGTACTTC.

The chain couples TRBV2 to TRBJ2-7; possible D gene TRBD1, 5 bases. The germline CDR1 and CDR2 sequences are SNHLY and FYNNEI. The CDR3 has 14 residues. V dropped 10 bases and J dropped 0 bases, with 16 bases sitting between them. The CDR3 sequence is CAMTTRTLSYEQYF. CDR3 sequence (DNA): TGTGCCATGACGACACGGACACTCTCCTACGAGCAGTACTTC.

The gene calls are TRBV18 and TRBJ2-1, with D maybe TRBD2 (5 bases). V lost 1 base and J 8 bases, leaving 12 bases between the germline ends. Germline loops: CDR1 KGHSH, CDR2 LQKENI. The CDR3 has 14 amino acids. The CDR3 loop reads CASSPLERVDEQFF. In DNA, the CDR3 is TGTGCCAGCTCACCACTGGAGAGGGTCGATGAGCAGTTCTTC.

The chain is built from TRBV2 and TRBJ2-1; D is perhaps TRBD2 (6 bases). The V end was cut by 3 bases, the J end by 7 bases, with 10 bases between. CDR1 and CDR2 from the germline V gene are SNHLY and FYNNEI. The CDR3 totals 13 residues. CDR3 sequence: CASSEDSGNEQFF. Written as DNA, the CDR3 is TGTGCCAGCAGTGAGGATAGCGGAAATGAGCAGTTCTTC.